This T cell receptor (beta chain) was observed in a study of T cell responses to AZD1222 COVID-19 vaccine. General study findings and limits: Spike-specific TCR breadth and depth went up after people got two AZD1222 doses. Donors skewed white British and female; clonal diversity was possibly underestimated. At baseline, just a handful of AZD1222 recipients tested seropositive.

The method was immunoSEQ multiplex PCR; TCRdb's version includes in-frame clones alone and lacks a portion of them. Counted here are roughly 120,000 clones, approximately 91% occurring once; the ten biggest clones make up 7.5%. As concerns this clone: Its antigen remains unknown.

Trimming at V came to 1 base and at J to 7 bases, leaving 12 bases not matched to a gene. The CDR3 runs 17 residues. Germline assignment: CDR1 SGHTA and CDR2 FQGNSA. The chain employs TRBV7-2 and TRBJ1-5, with 8 bases matching TRBD1. The TCR originated in an adult in good health. Specimen: peripheral blood, collected on day 0 of AZD1222 vaccination. Here the CDR3 DNA reads TGTGCCAGCAGCTTAGGCCCTCTAGGACAGGGCGGCCAGCCCCAGCATTTT. Its translation is CASSLGPLGQGGQPQHF.